This entry describes one TCR beta chain. The antigen is unknown. The data derive from a study of cytomegalovirus exposure and HLA in healthy donors. Study conclusions and caveats: One variant, a missense change in DCLRE1C, was linked in a later analysis to TCR beta V- and J-gene trimming.

The donors gave bone marrow, and they were healthy. It was with 60 Vbeta and 13 Jbeta primers that the PCR ran. TCRdb keeps only in-frame clones here, not all; method: immunoSEQ multiplex PCR. The sample lists over 30,000 clones; roughly two thirds were seen once. The material sequenced was PBMCs. The sequence came from a man between 40 and 49 years old in good health and CMV-seropositive.

CDR3 protein: CASSYGTGLYEQYF. CDR3 coding DNA: TGTGCCAGCAGTTACGGGACAGGGCTGTACGAGCAGTACTTC. This sequence joins TRBV6-5 and TRBJ2-7; the match to TRBD1 covers 9 bases. V shed 2 bases, J shed 4 bases, and the junction held 3 bases outside the gene matches. The CDR3 spans 14 residues. CDR1 and CDR2 from the germline V gene are MNHEY and SVGAGI.